A selection of T cell receptor beta chains follows, all from one sample in a study of monozygotic twins with cystic fibrosis. Measured with immunoSEQ multiplex PCR; TCRdb has only the in-frame clones, and not every one. This table has more than 15,000 clones, about 90% appearing once. Material for sequencing was blood. All receptors derive from a girl aged 2 to 10 with cystic fibrosis. Each CDR3 is given with its conserved first and last residue. Fields, in order: D gene, clone size, J gene, V gene, CDR3 protein, CDR3 DNA. D genes are given only for firm matches. Size tells how often a clone was seen (once, few, many) or the class of an expanded clone, and some rows leave it out.

d_call: -
clone_size: once
j_call: TRBJ1-5
v_call: TRBV4-1
cdr3_aa: CASSHTVNSNQPQHF
cdr3_nt: TGCGCCAGCAGCCATACGGTTAATAGCAATCAGCCCCAGCATTTT

d_call: -
clone_size: -
j_call: TRBJ2-6
v_call: TRBV2
cdr3_aa: CASSDFYSGANVLTF
cdr3_nt: TGTGCCAGCAGCGACTTTTATTCTGGGGCCAACGTCCTGACTTTC

d_call: -
clone_size: -
j_call: TRBJ2-7
v_call: TRBV6-1
cdr3_aa: CASSVVTPSYEQYF
cdr3_nt: TGTGCCAGCAGTGTCGTGACGCCTTCCTACGAGCAGTACTTC

d_call: TRBD2
clone_size: -
j_call: TRBJ2-7
v_call: TRBV30
cdr3_aa: CAWRNSAGGPEQYF
cdr3_nt: TGTGCCTGGAGGAATTCGGCGGGAGGGCCCGAGCAGTACTTC

d_call: -
clone_size: -
j_call: TRBJ1-5
v_call: TRBV4-3
cdr3_aa: CASSQAWQGGQPQHF
cdr3_nt: TGCGCCAGCAGCCAAGCTTGGCAGGGAGGTCAGCCCCAGCATTTT

d_call: -
clone_size: -
j_call: TRBJ1-1
v_call: TRBV11-2
cdr3_aa: CASSLAGVAPEAFF
cdr3_nt: TGTGCCAGCAGCTTAGCGGGGGTGGCCCCTGAAGCTTTCTTT

d_call: -
clone_size: -
j_call: TRBJ2-5
v_call: TRBV28
cdr3_aa: CASSSYTTQETQYF
cdr3_nt: TGTGCCAGCAGTTCCTACACCACCCAAGAGACCCAGTACTTC

d_call: TRBD1
clone_size: -
j_call: TRBJ2-1
v_call: TRBV6-6
cdr3_aa: CASSAGGAAYNEQFF
cdr3_nt: TGTGCCAGCAGTGCAGGGGGAGCCGCCTACAATGAGCAGTTCTTC

d_call: -
clone_size: -
j_call: TRBJ1-1
v_call: TRBV19
cdr3_aa: CASSIDHPGNTEAFF
cdr3_nt: TGTGCCAGTAGTATAGATCACCCGGGGAACACTGAAGCTTTCTTT

d_call: -
clone_size: -
j_call: TRBJ2-3
v_call: TRBV30
cdr3_aa: CAWREGGADTQYF
cdr3_nt: TGTGCCTGGCGAGAGGGTGGCGCAGATACGCAGTATTTT

d_call: -
clone_size: -
j_call: TRBJ1-2
v_call: TRBV6-5
cdr3_aa: CASSLIAGTSNRGYTF
cdr3_nt: TGTGCCAGCAGTTTGATCGCCGGGACTTCCAATCGGGGCTACACCTTC

d_call: -
clone_size: -
j_call: TRBJ2-2
v_call: TRBV6-1
cdr3_aa: CASSEVTDLYNGELFF
cdr3_nt: TGTGCCAGCAGTGAAGTCACTGACCTGTACAACGGGGAGCTGTTTTTT

d_call: TRBD2
clone_size: -
j_call: TRBJ2-5
v_call: TRBV5-6
cdr3_aa: CASSSWAGGETQYF
cdr3_nt: TGTGCCAGCAGCTCTTGGGCGGGGGGGGAGACCCAGTACTTC

d_call: TRBD1
clone_size: -
j_call: TRBJ2-7
v_call: TRBV27
cdr3_aa: CASSLGTGGRSEQYF
cdr3_nt: TGTGCCAGCAGTTTAGGGACAGGGGGTCGGAGTGAGCAGTACTTC

d_call: -
clone_size: -
j_call: TRBJ1-3
v_call: TRBV7-9
cdr3_aa: CASSRQSSGNTIYF
cdr3_nt: TGTGCCAGCTCCCGACAGTCCTCTGGAAACACCATATATTTT

d_call: -
clone_size: -
j_call: TRBJ2-2
v_call: TRBV18
cdr3_aa: CASSLQAENTGELFF
cdr3_nt: TGTGCCAGCTCACTTCAAGCAGAGAACACCGGGGAGCTGTTTTTT

d_call: TRBD1
clone_size: -
j_call: TRBJ2-7
v_call: TRBV5-1
cdr3_aa: CASSEGTGQGEQYF
cdr3_nt: TGCGCCAGCAGCGAAGGGACAGGGCAAGGCGAGCAGTACTTC

d_call: TRBD1
clone_size: -
j_call: TRBJ2-5
v_call: TRBV5-6
cdr3_aa: CASSLVGQGQVGEQYF
cdr3_nt: TGTGCCAGCAGCTTGGTGGGACAGGGGCAGGTTGGGGAGCAGTACTTC

d_call: TRBD1
clone_size: -
j_call: TRBJ2-5
v_call: TRBV2
cdr3_aa: CASRATGGMGETQYF
cdr3_nt: TGTGCCAGCAGAGCGACAGGGGGGATGGGAGAGACCCAGTACTTC

d_call: -
clone_size: -
j_call: TRBJ1-4
v_call: TRBV4-2
cdr3_aa: CASSQQIGRDEKLFF
cdr3_nt: TGTGCCAGCAGCCAACAAATAGGGCGGGATGAAAAACTGTTTTTT

d_call: TRBD1
clone_size: -
j_call: TRBJ2-7
v_call: TRBV5-4
cdr3_aa: CASSKGQASYEQYF
cdr3_nt: TGTGCCAGCAGCAAAGGACAGGCCTCCTACGAGCAGTACTTC

d_call: -
clone_size: -
j_call: TRBJ1-1
v_call: TRBV7-8
cdr3_aa: CASSLGRGKLRNTEAFF
cdr3_nt: TGTGCCAGCAGCTTAGGAAGGGGAAAGTTGAGGAACACTGAAGCTTTCTTT

d_call: -
clone_size: few
j_call: TRBJ1-5
v_call: TRBV28
cdr3_aa: CASTWGDGSRNQPQHF
cdr3_nt: TGTGCCAGCACGTGGGGCGATGGTAGCCGCAATCAGCCCCAGCATTTT

d_call: TRBD1
clone_size: -
j_call: TRBJ1-2
v_call: TRBV7-8
cdr3_aa: CASSPGTAEYGYTF
cdr3_nt: TGTGCCAGCAGCCCTGGGACAGCGGAATATGGCTACACCTTC

d_call: -
clone_size: -
j_call: TRBJ1-1
v_call: TRBV2
cdr3_aa: CASSGGLNTEAFF
cdr3_nt: TGTGCCAGCAGTGGGGGGTTGAACACTGAAGCTTTCTTT

d_call: -
clone_size: -
j_call: TRBJ2-2
v_call: TRBV25-1
cdr3_aa: CASKTGTVNTGELFF
cdr3_nt: TGTGCCAGCAAAACCGGGACCGTGAACACCGGGGAGCTGTTTTTT

d_call: TRBD2
clone_size: -
j_call: TRBJ2-1
v_call: TRBV5-1
cdr3_aa: CASSGGLRSKGLAVRGAYNEQFF
cdr3_nt: TGCGCCAGCAGCGGTGGGTTACGGTCGAAAGGACTAGCGGTCCGAGGGGCCTACAATGAGCAGTTCTTC